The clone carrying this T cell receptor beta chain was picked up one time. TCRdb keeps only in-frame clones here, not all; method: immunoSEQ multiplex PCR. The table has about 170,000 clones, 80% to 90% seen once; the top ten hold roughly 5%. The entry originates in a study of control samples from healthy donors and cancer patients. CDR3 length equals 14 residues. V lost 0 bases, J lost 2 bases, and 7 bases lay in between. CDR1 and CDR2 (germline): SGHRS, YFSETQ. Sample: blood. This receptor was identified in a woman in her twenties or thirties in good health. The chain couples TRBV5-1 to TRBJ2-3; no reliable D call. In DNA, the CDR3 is TGCGCCAGCAGCTTGGAAGCGAACACAGATACGCAGTATTTT. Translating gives CASSLEANTDTQYF.